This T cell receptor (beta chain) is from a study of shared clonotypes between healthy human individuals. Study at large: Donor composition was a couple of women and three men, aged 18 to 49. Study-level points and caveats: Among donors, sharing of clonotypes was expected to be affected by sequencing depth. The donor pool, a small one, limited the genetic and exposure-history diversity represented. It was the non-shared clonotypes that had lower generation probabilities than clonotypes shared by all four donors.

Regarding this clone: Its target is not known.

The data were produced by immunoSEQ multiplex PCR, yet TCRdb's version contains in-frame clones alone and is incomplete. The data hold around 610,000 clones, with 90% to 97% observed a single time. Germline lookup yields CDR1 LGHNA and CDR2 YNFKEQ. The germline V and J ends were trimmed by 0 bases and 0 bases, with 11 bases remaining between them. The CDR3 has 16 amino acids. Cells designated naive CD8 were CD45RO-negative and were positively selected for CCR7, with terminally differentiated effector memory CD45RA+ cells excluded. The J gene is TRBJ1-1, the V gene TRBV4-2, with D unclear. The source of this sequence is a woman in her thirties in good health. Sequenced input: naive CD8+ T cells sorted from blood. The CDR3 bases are TGTGCCAGCAGCCAAGATTATGTCTCGATGAACACTGAAGCTTTCTTT. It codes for CASSQDYVSMNTEAFF.